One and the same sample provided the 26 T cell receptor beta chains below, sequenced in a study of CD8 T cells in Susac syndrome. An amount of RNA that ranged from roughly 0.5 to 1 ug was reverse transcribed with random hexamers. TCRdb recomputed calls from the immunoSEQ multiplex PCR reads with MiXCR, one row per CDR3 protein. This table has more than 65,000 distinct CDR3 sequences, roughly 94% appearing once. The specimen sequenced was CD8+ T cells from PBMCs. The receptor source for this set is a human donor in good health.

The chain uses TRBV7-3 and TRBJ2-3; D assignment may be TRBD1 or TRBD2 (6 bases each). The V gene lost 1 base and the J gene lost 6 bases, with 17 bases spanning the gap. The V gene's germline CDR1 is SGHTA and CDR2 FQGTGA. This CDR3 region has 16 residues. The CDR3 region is CASSLMGGLAGDTQYF. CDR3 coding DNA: TGTGCCAGCAGCTTAATGGGGGGCCTCGCAGGGGATACGCAGTATTTT. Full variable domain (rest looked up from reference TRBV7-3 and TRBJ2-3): GAGVSQTPSNKVTEKGKYVELRCDPISGHTALYWYRQSLGQGPEFLIYFQGTGAADDSGLPNDRFFAVRPEGSVSTLKIQRTERGDSAVYLCASSLMGGLAGDTQYFGPGTRLTVL.

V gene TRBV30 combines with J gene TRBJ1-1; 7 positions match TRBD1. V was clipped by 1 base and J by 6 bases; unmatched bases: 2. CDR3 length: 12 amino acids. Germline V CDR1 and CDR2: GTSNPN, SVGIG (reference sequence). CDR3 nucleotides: TGTGCCTGGAGTGCCGGACAGGCTGAAGCTTTCTTT. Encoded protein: CAWSAGQAEAFF.

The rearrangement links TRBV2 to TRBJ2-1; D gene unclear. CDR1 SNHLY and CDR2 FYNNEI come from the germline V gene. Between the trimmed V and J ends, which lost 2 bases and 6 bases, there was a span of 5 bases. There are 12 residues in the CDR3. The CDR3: CASSEHFNEQFF. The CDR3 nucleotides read TGTGCCAGCAGTGAACATTTCAATGAGCAGTTCTTC.

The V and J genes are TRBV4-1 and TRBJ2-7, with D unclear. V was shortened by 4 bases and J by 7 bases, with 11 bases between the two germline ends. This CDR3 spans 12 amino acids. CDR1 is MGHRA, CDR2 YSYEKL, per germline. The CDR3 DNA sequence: TGCGCCAGCAGCCCCCGAGCCGGGGAGCAGTACTTC. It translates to CASSPRAGEQYF.

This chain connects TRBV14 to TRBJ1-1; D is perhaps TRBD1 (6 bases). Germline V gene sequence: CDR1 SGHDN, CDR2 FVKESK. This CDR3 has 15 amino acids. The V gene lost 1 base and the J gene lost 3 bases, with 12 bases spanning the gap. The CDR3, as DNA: TGTGCCAGCAGCCAAGGAACAGGGTGGGACACTGAAGCTTTCTTT. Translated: CASSQGTGWDTEAFF.

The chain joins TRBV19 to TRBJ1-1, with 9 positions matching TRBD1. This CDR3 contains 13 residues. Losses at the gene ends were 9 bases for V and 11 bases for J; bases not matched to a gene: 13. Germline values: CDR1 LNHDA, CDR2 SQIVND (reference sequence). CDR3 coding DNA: TGTGCCAGCAGCCCCCGGGGACAGGGTATTGCTTTCTTT. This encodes CASSPRGQGIAFF. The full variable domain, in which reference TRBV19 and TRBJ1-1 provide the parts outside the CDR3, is DGGITQSPKYLFRKEGQNVTLSCEQNLNHDAMYWYRQDPGQGLRLIYYSQIVNDFQKGDIAEGYSVSREKKESFPLTVTSAQKNPTAFYLCASSPRGQGIAFFGQGTRLTVV.

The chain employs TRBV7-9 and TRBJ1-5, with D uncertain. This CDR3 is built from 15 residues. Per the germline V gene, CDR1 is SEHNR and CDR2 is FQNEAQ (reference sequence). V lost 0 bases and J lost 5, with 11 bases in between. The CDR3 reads CASSLALDPDQPQHF. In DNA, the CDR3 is TGTGCCAGCAGCTTAGCTTTAGATCCGGATCAGCCCCAGCATTTT.

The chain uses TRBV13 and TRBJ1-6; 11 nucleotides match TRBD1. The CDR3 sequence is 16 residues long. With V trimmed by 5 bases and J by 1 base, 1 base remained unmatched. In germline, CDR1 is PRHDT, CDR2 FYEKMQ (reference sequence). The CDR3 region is CASSGTGGSYNSPLHF. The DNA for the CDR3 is TGTGCCAGCAGCGGGACAGGGGGTTCCTATAATTCACCCCTCCACTTT.

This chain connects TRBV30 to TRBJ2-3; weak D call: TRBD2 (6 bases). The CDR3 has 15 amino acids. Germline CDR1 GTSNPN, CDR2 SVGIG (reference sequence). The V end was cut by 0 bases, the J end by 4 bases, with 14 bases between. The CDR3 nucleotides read TGTGCCTGGAGTGTACTGAGCGGGTTCCCAGATACGCAGTATTTT. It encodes CAWSVLSGFPDTQYF.

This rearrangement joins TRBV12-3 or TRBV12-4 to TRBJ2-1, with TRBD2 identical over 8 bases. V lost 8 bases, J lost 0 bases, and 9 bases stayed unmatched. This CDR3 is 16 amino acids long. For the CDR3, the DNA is TGTGCCAGCGGAGAAGGCGGGGGGATCTCCTACAATGAGCAGTTCTTC. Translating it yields CASGEGGGISYNEQFF.

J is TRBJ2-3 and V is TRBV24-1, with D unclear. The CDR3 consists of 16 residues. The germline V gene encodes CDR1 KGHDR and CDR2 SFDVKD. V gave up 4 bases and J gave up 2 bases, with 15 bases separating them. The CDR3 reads CATSEPGWASTDTQYF. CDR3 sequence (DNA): TGTGCCACCAGTGAACCCGGCTGGGCCTCCACAGATACGCAGTATTTT.

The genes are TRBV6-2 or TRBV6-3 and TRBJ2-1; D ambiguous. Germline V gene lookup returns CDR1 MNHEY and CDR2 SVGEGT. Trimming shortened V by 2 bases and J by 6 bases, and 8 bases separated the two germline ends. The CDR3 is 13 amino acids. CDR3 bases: TGTGCCAGCAGTTACAACGCAGTCAATGAGCAGTTCTTC. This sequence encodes CASSYNAVNEQFF.

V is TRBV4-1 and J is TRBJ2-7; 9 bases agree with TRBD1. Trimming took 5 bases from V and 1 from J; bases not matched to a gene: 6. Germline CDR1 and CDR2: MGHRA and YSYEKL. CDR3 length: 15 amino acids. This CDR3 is CASSFGTGRSYEQYF. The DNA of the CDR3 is TGCGCCAGCAGCTTCGGGACAGGGCGATCCTACGAGCAGTACTTC.

The DNA for the CDR3 is TGTGCCACCCGGGACAGACTCACAGATACGCAGTATTTT. Protein product: CATRDRLTDTQYF. V and J are TRBV10-3 and TRBJ2-3; 7 bases agree with TRBD1. The CDR3 has 13 amino acids. Unmatched junction bases numbered 6, after V lost 10 bases and J lost 2 bases. Germline V CDR1 and CDR2: ENHRY, SYGVKD.

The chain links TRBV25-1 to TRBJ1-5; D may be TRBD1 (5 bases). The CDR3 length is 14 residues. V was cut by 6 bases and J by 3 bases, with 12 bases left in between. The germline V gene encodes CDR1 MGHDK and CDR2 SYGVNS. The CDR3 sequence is CASSLQGYNQPQHF. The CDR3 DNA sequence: TGTGCCAGCAGCCTTCAGGGATACAATCAGCCCCAGCATTTT.

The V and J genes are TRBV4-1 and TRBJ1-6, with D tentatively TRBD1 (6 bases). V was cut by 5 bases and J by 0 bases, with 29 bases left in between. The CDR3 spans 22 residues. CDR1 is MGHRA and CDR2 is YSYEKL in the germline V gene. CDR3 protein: CASSSRDVLGAWGRSYNSPLHF. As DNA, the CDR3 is TGCGCCAGCAGCAGTCGGGACGTTCTAGGAGCTTGGGGGCGCTCCTATAATTCACCCCTCCACTTT.

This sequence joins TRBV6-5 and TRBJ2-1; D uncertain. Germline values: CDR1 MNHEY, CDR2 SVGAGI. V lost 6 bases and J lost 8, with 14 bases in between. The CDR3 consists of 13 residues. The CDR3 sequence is CASRAVSNHEQFF. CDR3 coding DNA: TGTGCCAGCAGGGCCGTCAGTAACCATGAGCAGTTCTTC.

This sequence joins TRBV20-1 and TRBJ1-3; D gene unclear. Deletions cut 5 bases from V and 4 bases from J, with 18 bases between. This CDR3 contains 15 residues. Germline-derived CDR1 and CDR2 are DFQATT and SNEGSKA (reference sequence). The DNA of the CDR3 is TGCAGTGCTCCCGATGAGGAGCTTGGGGGAAACACCATATATTTT. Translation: CSAPDEELGGNTIYF.

The CDR3 DNA follows: TGCAGCGTTGGTCCTTCCGCCAGGAGGGAGCAGTACTTC. Translation: CSVGPSARREQYF. The chain recombines TRBV29-1 with TRBJ2-7; possibly TRBD2 for D (5 bases). Germline assignment: CDR1 SQVTM and CDR2 ANQGSEA. This CDR3 is 13 amino acids long. Trimming cost V 4 bases and J 7 bases, with 17 bases left between them.

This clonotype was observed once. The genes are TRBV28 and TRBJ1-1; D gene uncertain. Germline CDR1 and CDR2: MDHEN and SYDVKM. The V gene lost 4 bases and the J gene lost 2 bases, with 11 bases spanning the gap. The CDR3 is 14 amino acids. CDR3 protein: CASSSLGSNTEAFF. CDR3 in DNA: TGTGCCAGCAGTTCCCTGGGGAGTAACACTGAAGCTTTCTTT.

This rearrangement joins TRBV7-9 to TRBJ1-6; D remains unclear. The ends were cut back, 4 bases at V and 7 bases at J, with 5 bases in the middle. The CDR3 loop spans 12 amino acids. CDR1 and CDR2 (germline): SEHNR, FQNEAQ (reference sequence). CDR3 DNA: TGTGCCAGCAGCTCCATGAATTCACCCCTCCACTTT. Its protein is CASSSMNSPLHF.

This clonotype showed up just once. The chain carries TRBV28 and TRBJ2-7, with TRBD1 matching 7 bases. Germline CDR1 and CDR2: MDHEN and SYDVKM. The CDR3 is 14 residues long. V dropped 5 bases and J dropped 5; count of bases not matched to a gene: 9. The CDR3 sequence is CASSTLTGIDEQYF. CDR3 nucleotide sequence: TGTGCCAGCAGTACGCTGACAGGGATTGACGAGCAGTACTTC.

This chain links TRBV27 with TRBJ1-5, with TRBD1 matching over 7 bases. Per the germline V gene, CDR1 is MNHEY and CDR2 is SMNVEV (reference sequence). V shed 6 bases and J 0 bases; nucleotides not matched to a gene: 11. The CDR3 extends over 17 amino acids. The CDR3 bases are TGTGCCAGCAGCCCCGGGGAGGGGGCTTATAGCAATCAGCCCCAGCATTTT. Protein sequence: CASSPGEGAYSNQPQHF.

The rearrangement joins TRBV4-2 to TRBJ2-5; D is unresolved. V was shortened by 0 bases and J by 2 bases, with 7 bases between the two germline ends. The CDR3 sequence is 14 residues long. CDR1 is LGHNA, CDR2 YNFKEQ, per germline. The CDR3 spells CASSQDHRQETQYF. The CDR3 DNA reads TGTGCCAGCAGCCAAGACCACCGTCAAGAGACCCAGTACTTC.

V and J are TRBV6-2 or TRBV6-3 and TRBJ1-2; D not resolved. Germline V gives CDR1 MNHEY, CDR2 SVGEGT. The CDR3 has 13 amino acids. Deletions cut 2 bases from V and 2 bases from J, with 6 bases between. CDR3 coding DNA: TGTGCCAGCAGTTACCAGGTCAACTATGGCTACACCTTC. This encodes CASSYQVNYGYTF.

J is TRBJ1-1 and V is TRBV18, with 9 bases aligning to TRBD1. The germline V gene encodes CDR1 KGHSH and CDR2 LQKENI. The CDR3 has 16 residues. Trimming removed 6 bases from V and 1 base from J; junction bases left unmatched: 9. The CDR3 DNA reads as TGTGCCAGCTCCACCGGGGACAGGGAGACGAACACTGAAGCTTTCTTT. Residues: CASSTGDRETNTEAFF.